Each of the 21 T cell receptor beta chains below was sequenced from the same sample in a study of response to subunit inactivated influenza vaccine (dated by TCRdb to the late 2010s). In light of the paper, this sample's time point label describes: around 47 days after influenza vaccine administration. Receptor libraries were prepared by RT-PCR. Sequenced using an Illumina HiSeq 2500. TCRdb trimmed public reads at Q25 via fastp, called clones via MiXCR and kept in-frame beta chains. Each entry merges the rows of one CDR3 protein and shows their most common DNA and genes. In this sample the table shows some 500,000 distinct CDR3 sequences, approximately 12% of which occur a single time. The top ten constitute roughly 14% of the sample. The input for sequencing was PBMCs from blood, taken roughly 47 days after vaccination. Every receptor here comes from a man in his forties or fifties who received an inactivated influenza vaccine. Donor details come from another sample of the same person, matched by shared clones.

This clonotype was observed a handful of times. The rearrangement links TRBV5-1 to TRBJ2-2; 7 bases match TRBD1. CDR1 and CDR2 from the germline V gene are SGHRS and YFSETQ. The CDR3 is 17 residues long. Unmatched junction bases numbered 13, after V lost 4 bases and J lost 4 bases. This chain's CDR3 is CASSGDSGTVLTGELFF. CDR3 coding DNA: TGCGCCAGCAGCGGCGACTCCGGGACAGTACTCACCGGGGAGCTGTTTTTT.

The table lists this clonotype with a few counts. The chain has TRBV15 and TRBJ2-2; TRBD1 is a possible D gene (6 bases). The length of the CDR3 is 16 residues. The germline V gene encodes CDR1 LNHNV and CDR2 YYDKDF (reference sequence). With 3 bases removed from V and 2 bases from J, the gap between germline ends came to 13 bases. This chain's CDR3 is CATSSFGTLNTGELFF. The CDR3 DNA follows: TGTGCCACCAGCAGTTTCGGGACACTAAACACCGGGGAGCTGTTTTTT.

This clonotype was seen only a few times. The genes are TRBV7-3 and TRBJ2-1; D is ambiguous. The CDR3 consists of 14 residues. Germline V CDR1 and CDR2: SGHTA, FQGTGA. V was clipped by 5 bases and J by 9 bases, with 17 bases between them. As DNA, the CDR3 is TGTGCCAGCAGCCCACCCGGTCCGACCCGTGAGCAGTTCTTC. As protein: CASSPPGPTREQFF.

V is TRBV5-1 and J is TRBJ2-5, with a tentative D call TRBD1 (5 bases). Germline CDR1 reads SGHRS; CDR2 reads YFSETQ. This CDR3 has 15 amino acids. Trimming took off 4 bases at V and 4 bases at J, with 17 bases between the two ends. The CDR3 bases are TGCGCCAGCAGCGACACCCAGGGTTTTGGAGAGACCCAGTACTTC. As protein: CASSDTQGFGETQYF.

The chain has TRBV27 and TRBJ2-1; possible D gene TRBD1, 6 bases. This CDR3 spans 19 amino acids. Trimming removed 5 bases at V and 15 bases at J, with 38 bases between. The germline CDR1 and CDR2 sequences are MNHEY and SMNVEV (reference sequence). This CDR3 is CASSLARIPSGLGQSGWFF. The CDR3 nucleotides are TGTGCCAGCAGTCTTGCTCGTATACCCTCCGGCCTGGGACAATCTGGGTGGTTCTTC.

V is TRBV27 and J is TRBJ2-7; TRBD2 aligns across 11 bases. The V gene's germline CDR1 is MNHEY and CDR2 SMNVEV (reference sequence). The CDR3 contains 15 residues. V lost 5 bases to trimming and J lost 2 bases; unmatched junction nucleotides: 5. The CDR3 spells CASSLGTSGAYEQYF. The CDR3 region has the DNA TGTGCCAGCAGTCTCGGGACTAGCGGAGCCTACGAGCAGTACTTC.

The sample holds many counts of this clonotype. The chain is built from TRBV12-3 or TRBV12-4 and TRBJ2-4; TRBD1 aligns across 8 bases. Trimming cost V 1 base and J 0 bases; bases outside gene matches: 5. This CDR3 has 17 amino acids. CDR3 in amino acids: CASSLGTGTLAKNIQYF. In DNA form, the CDR3 reads TGTGCCAGCAGTTTAGGGACAGGGACATTAGCCAAAAACATTCAGTACTTC.

This chain links TRBV15 with TRBJ1-5, with a possible D match to TRBD1 (6 bases). The germline CDR1 and CDR2 sequences are LNHNV and YYDKDF (reference sequence). The CDR3 is 15 amino acids. V gave up 1 base and J gave up 4 bases, with 11 bases separating them. CDR3 residues: CATSRAGTRNQPQHF. The CDR3, as DNA: TGTGCCACCAGCAGAGCCGGGACACGGAATCAGCCCCAGCATTTT.

This clonotype occurred a few times. The V call is TRBV15, the J call TRBJ2-3; 7 nucleotides line up with TRBD1. CDR3 length equals 15 residues. Losses at the gene ends were 5 bases for V and 2 bases for J; bases not matched to a gene: 7. Germline loops: CDR1 LNHNV, CDR2 YYDKDF (reference sequence). The CDR3 here is CATSSRDRSTDTQYF. The CDR3 DNA is TGTGCCACCAGCTCCCGGGACAGATCCACAGATACGCAGTATTTT.

The chain recombines TRBV10-3 with TRBJ1-4; TRBD1 matches 10 bases. Unmatched junction bases numbered 10, after V lost 4 bases and J lost 8 bases. The CDR3 consists of 16 residues. Germline loops: CDR1 ENHRY, CDR2 SYGVKD. The CDR3 protein is CAISASTGGGKEKLFF. CDR3 nucleotides: TGTGCCATCAGTGCCTCGACAGGGGGCGGGAAGGAAAAACTGTTTTTT.

This clonotype has only a few counts. The rearrangement uses TRBV9 and TRBJ2-7, with TRBD2 matching 11 bases. This CDR3 has 15 residues. The V gene end was trimmed by 0 bases and the J gene end by 3 bases; junction bases not matched to a gene: 2. The germline gives CDR1 SGDLS, CDR2 YYNGEE. CDR3 DNA: TGTGCCAGCAGCGTAGGACTAGCGGGATACTACGAGCAGTACTTC. Translating gives CASSVGLAGYYEQYF.

This clonotype was seen only a few times. The chain employs TRBV12-3 or TRBV12-4 and TRBJ2-5; TRBD1 matches 8 bases. V was pared by 8 bases and J by 4 bases, with 6 bases of the junction left unmatched. The CDR3 has 13 residues. The CDR3, as DNA: TGTGCCAGCGGACGGACAGGGCGAGAGACCCAGTACTTC. Translation gives CASGRTGRETQYF.

This chain connects TRBV6-2 or TRBV6-3 to TRBJ2-2; 14 bases are shared with TRBD2. With V trimmed by 6 bases and J by 3 bases, 9 bases remained unmatched. Looked up from germline, CDR1 is MNHEY and CDR2 is SVGEGT. CDR3 size: 18 residues. CDR3 DNA: TGTGCCAGCAGCCCAACGACTAGCGGGAGGGCCTACACCGGGGAGCTGTTTTTT. As protein: CASSPTTSGRAYTGELFF.

This clonotype was detected a few times. The gene calls are TRBV20-1 and TRBJ2-2; D is ambiguous. Looked up from germline, CDR1 is DFQATT and CDR2 is SNEGSKA (reference sequence). This CDR3 region has 14 residues. V lost 3 bases, J lost 4 bases, and 12 bases lay in between. As DNA, the CDR3 is TGCAGTGCTAGCGAAAGCGTTGGCACCGGGGAGCTGTTTTTT. This translates into CSASESVGTGELFF.

This clonotype was seen a handful of times. The V gene is TRBV5-1, the J gene TRBJ1-4; a weak D match, TRBD1 (5 bases). Trimming pared 5 bases from V and 8 bases from J, leaving 13 bases between. Per the germline V gene, CDR1 is SGHRS and CDR2 is YFSETQ. The CDR3 runs 13 residues. CDR3 coding DNA: TGCGCCAGCAGAACGTCGCGGGGCGAAAAACTGTTTTTT. Translating gives CASRTSRGEKLFF.

The chain couples TRBV24-1 to TRBJ2-3, with 9 bases aligning to TRBD2. The CDR3 is 16 residues long. CDR1 and CDR2 from the germline V gene are KGHDR and SFDVKD. V was clipped by 7 bases and J by 3 bases; unmatched bases: 10. The CDR3 sequence is CATSLGREGRTDTQYF. In DNA, the CDR3 is TGTGCCACCAGCCTTGGGCGGGAGGGCCGGACAGATACGCAGTATTTT.

The gene calls are TRBV29-1 and TRBJ2-5; D possibly corresponds to TRBD2 (6 bases). Germline-derived CDR1 and CDR2 are SQVTM and ANQGSEA. The CDR3 has 16 residues. Trimming took 1 base from V and 3 from J, leaving 18 bases between them. The CDR3: CSVEATRDWDEETQYF. Written as DNA, the CDR3 is TGCAGCGTTGAAGCGACCCGGGACTGGGATGAAGAGACCCAGTACTTC.

This chain connects TRBV5-6 to TRBJ1-2, with D possibly matching TRBD1 (5 bases). V lost 3 bases, J lost 7 bases, and 13 bases lay in between. The CDR3 runs 13 residues. The germline V gene has CDR1 SGHDT and CDR2 YYEEEE. In DNA, the CDR3 is TGTGCCAGCAGCTCGCCAGGGTCAGGTGGCTACACCTTC. This encodes CASSSPGSGGYTF.

V usage is TRBV11-2 and J usage is TRBJ2-1; 10 positions match TRBD2. This CDR3 has 18 residues. V gave up 3 bases and J gave up 4 bases; unmatched junction bases: 12. CDR1 is SGHAT and CDR2 is FQNNGV in the germline V gene. This chain's CDR3 is CASSLFRASGSDYNEQFF. DNA for the CDR3: TGTGCCAGCAGCTTGTTTAGAGCTAGCGGGAGTGATTACAATGAGCAGTTCTTC.

V is TRBV7-9 and J is TRBJ1-1, with 8 positions matching TRBD1. CDR1 is SEHNR and CDR2 is FQNEAQ in the germline V gene (reference sequence). This CDR3 comprises 16 residues. V lost 5 bases and J lost 1; bases outside the gene matches: 9. CDR3 in DNA: TGTGCCAGCAGCCTTGGGACAGGTCCTTGGAACACTGAAGCTTTCTTT. This codes for CASSLGTGPWNTEAFF.

This clonotype was found many times. The chain carries TRBV4-2 and TRBJ2-1, with TRBD2 matching 8 bases. CDR3 length: 17 residues. Trimming removed 2 bases from V and 8 bases from J; junction bases left unmatched: 14. The germline V gene encodes CDR1 LGHNA and CDR2 YNFKEQ. CDR3: CASSQLLSSGKGDEQFF. CDR3 nucleotide sequence: TGTGCCAGCAGCCAACTCTTAAGTAGCGGGAAGGGCGATGAGCAGTTCTTC.